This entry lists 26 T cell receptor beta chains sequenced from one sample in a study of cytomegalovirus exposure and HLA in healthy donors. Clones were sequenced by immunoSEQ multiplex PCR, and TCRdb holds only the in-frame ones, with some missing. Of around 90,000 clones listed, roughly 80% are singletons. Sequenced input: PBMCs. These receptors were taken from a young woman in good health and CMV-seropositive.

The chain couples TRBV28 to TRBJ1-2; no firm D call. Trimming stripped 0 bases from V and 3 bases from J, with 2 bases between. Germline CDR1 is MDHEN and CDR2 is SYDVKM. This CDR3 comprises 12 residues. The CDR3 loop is CASSLCDYGYTF. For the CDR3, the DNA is TGTGCCAGCAGTTTATGCGACTATGGCTACACCTTC.

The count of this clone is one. Here the CDR3 DNA reads TGCGCCAGCAGCCCCTACTCCAAGAACACTGAAGCTTTCTTT. Protein: CASSPYSKNTEAFF. The chain is built from TRBV5-1 and TRBJ1-1; D remains unclear. Between the trimmed V and J ends, which lost 4 bases and 1 base, there was a span of 11 bases. The V gene's germline CDR1 is SGHRS and CDR2 YFSETQ. The CDR3 length is 14 residues.

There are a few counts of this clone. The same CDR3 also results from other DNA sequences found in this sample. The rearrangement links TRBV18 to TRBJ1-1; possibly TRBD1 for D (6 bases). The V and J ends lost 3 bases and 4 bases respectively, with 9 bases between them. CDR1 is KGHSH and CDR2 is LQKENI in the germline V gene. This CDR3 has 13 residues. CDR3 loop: CASSPDRTTEAFF. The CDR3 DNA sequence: TGTGCCAGCTCACCCGACAGGACCACTGAAGCTTTCTTT.

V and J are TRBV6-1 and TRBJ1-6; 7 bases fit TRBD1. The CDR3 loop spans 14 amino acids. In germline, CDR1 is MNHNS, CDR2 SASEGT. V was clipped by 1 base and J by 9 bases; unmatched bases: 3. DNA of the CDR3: TGTGCCAGCAGTGAAGAGACAGGGTCTTCACCCCTCCACTTT. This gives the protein CASSEETGSSPLHF.

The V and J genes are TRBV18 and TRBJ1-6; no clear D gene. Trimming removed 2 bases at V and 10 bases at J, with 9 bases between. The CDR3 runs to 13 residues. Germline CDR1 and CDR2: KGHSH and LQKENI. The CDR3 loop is CASSPVSKSPLHF. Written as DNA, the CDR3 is TGTGCCAGCTCACCAGTTAGTAAATCACCCCTCCACTTT.

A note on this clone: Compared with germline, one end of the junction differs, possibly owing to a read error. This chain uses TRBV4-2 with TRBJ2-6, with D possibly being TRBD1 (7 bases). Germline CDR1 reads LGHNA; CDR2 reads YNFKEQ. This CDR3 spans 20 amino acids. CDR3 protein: CASTQDWGATGAAGANVLTF. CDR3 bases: TGTGCCAGCACCCAAGATTGGGGGGCCACAGGGGCCGCTGGGGCCAACGTCCTGACTTTC.

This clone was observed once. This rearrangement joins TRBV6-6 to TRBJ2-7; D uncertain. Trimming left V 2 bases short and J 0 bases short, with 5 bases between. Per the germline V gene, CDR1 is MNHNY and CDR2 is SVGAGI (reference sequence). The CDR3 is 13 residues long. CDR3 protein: CASSYPSSYEQYF. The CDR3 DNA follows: TGTGCCAGCAGTTACCCGAGCTCCTACGAGCAGTACTTC.

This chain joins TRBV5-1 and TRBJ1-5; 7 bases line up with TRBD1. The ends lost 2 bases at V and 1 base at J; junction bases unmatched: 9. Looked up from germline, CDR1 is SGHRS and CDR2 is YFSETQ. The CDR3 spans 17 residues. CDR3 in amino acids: CASSLQPQGVSNQPQHF. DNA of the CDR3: TGCGCCAGCAGCTTACAACCTCAGGGGGTGAGCAATCAGCCCCAGCATTTT.

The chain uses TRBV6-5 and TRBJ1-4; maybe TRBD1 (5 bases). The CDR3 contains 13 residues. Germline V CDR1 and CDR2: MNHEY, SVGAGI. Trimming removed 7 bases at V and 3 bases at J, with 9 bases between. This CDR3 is CASKGAANEKLFF. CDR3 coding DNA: TGTGCCAGCAAAGGGGCGGCTAATGAAAAACTGTTTTTT.

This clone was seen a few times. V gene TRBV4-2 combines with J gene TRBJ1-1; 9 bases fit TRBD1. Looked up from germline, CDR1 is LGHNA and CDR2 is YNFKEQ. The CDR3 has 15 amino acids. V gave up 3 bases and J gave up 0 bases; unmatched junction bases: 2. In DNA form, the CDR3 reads TGTGCCAGCAGCCAGGGGACAGGGCTGAACACTGAAGCTTTCTTT. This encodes CASSQGTGLNTEAFF.

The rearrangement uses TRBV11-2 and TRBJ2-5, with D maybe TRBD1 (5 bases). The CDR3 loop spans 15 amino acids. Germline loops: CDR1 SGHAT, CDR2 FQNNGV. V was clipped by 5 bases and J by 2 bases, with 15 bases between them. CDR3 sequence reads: CASSLLGAGQETQYF. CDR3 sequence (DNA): TGTGCCAGCAGCCTTCTAGGGGCAGGACAAGAGACCCAGTACTTC.

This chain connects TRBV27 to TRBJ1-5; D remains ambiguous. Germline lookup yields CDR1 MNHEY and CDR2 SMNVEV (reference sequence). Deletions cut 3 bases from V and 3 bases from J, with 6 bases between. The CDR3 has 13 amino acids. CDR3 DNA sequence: TGTGCCAGCAGTTTTGAGAACAATCAGCCCCAGCATTTT. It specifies CASSFENNQPQHF.

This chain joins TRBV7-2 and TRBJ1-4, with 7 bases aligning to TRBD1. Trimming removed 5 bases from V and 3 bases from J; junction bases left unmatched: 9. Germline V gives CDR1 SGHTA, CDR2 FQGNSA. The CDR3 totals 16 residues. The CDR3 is CASSPPGGRANEKLFF. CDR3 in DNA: TGTGCCAGCAGCCCCCCAGGGGGTCGAGCTAATGAAAAACTGTTTTTT.

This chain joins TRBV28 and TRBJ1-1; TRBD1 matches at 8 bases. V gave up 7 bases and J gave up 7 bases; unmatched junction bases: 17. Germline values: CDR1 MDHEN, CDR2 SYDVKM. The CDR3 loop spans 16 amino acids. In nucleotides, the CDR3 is TGTGCCAGCAACAGGGGGTGGGGGCTTCTGGACGATGAAGCTTTCTTT. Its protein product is CASNRGWGLLDDEAFF.

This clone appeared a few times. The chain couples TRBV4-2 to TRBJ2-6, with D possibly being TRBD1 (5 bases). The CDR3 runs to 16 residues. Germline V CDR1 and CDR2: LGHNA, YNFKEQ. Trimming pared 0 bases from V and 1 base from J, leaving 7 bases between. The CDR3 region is CASSQETGSGANVLTF. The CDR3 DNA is TGTGCCAGCAGCCAAGAAACAGGTTCTGGGGCCAACGTCCTGACTTTC.

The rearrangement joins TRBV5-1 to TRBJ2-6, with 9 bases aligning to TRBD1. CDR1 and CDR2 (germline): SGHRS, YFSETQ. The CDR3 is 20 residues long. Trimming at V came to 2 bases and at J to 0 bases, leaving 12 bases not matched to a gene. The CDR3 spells CASSLTGTGHPISGANVLTF. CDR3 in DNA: TGCGCCAGCAGCTTAACCGGGACAGGGCACCCCATCTCTGGGGCCAACGTCCTGACTTTC.

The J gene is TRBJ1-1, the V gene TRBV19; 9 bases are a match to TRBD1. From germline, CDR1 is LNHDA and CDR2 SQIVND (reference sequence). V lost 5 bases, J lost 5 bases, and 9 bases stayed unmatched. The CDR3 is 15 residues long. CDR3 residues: CASSPTGGAETEAFF. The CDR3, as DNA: TGTGCCAGTAGTCCAACAGGGGGCGCGGAAACTGAAGCTTTCTTT.

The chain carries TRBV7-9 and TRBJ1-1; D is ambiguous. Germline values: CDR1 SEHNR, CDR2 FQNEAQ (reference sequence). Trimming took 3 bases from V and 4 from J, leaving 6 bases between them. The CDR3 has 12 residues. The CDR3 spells CASSFGSTEAFF. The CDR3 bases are TGTGCCAGCAGCTTTGGTAGCACTGAAGCTTTCTTT. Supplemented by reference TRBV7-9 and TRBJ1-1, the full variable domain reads DTGVSQNPRHKITKRGQNVTFRCDPISEHNRLYWYRQTLGQGPEFLTYFQNEAQLEKSRLLSDRFSAERPKGSFSTLEIQRTEQGDSAMYLCASSFGSTEAFFGQGTRLTVV.

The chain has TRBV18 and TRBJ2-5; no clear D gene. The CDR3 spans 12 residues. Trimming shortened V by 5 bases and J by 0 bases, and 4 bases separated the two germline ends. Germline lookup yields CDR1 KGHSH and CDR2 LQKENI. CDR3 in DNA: TGTGCCAGCTCAGCGTACCAAGAGACCCAGTACTTC. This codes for CASSAYQETQYF.

Here the CDR3 DNA reads TGTGCCAGCAGTTATAGTCAGGCGAATGAGCAGTTCTTC. Protein: CASSYSQANEQFF. This chain joins TRBV6-5 and TRBJ2-1; D is uncertain. The germline CDR1 and CDR2 sequences are MNHEY and SVGAGI. V was trimmed by 3 bases and J by 7 bases, leaving 10 bases between them. The CDR3 covers 13 residues.

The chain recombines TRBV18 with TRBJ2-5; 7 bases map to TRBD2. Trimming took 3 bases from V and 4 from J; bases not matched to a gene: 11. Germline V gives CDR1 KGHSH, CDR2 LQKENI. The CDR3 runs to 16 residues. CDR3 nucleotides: TGTGCCAGCTCACCGCGTAATGGCGGGGGTGTAGAGACCCAGTACTTC. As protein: CASSPRNGGGVETQYF. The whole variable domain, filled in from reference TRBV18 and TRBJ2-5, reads NAGVMQNPRHLVRRRGQEARLRCSPMKGHSHVYWYRQLPEEGLKFMVYLQKENIIDESGMPKERFSAEFPKEGPSILRIQQVVRGDSAAYFCASSPRNGGGVETQYFGPGTRLLVL.

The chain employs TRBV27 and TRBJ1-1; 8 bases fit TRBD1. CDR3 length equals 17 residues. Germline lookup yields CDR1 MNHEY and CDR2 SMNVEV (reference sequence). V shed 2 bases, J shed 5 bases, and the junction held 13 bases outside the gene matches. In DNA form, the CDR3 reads TGTGCCAGCAGTTTACTCCCGGACAGGGTGGGGTCGACTGAAGCTTTCTTT. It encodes CASSLLPDRVGSTEAFF.

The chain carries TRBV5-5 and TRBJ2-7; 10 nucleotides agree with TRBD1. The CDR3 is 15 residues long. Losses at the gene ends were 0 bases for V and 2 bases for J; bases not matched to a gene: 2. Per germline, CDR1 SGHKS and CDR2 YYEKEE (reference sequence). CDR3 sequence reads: CASSLVGTGAYEQYF. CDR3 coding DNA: TGTGCCAGCAGCTTGGTGGGGACAGGGGCCTACGAGCAGTACTTC.

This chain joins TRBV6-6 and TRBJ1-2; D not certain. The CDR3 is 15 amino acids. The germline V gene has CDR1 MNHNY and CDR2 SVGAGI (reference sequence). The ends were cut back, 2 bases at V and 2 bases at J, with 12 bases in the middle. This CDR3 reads CASSYPTSRNYGYTF. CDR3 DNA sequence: TGTGCCAGCAGTTACCCGACATCCCGAAACTATGGCTACACCTTC.

CDR3 DNA: TGTGCCAGCAGCTTAGTAGACAGGTATGAGCAGTTCTTC. As protein: CASSLVDRYEQFF. This chain links TRBV7-6 with TRBJ2-1, with a weak D call TRBD1 (6 bases). The length of the CDR3 is 13 residues. Trimming pared 1 base from V and 8 bases from J, leaving 9 bases between. The germline V gene has CDR1 SGHVS and CDR2 FNYEAQ.

In DNA, the CDR3 is TGTGCCAGCAGCAAGGGACTTACCAATGAGCAGTTCTTC. This encodes CASSKGLTNEQFF. The chain carries TRBV5-4 and TRBJ2-1, with a tentative D call TRBD2 (6 bases). This CDR3 is built from 13 residues. Trimming stripped 4 bases from V and 6 bases from J, with 11 bases between. Germline V gene lookup returns CDR1 SGHNT and CDR2 YYREEE (reference sequence).